The subject of this entry is one T cell receptor beta chain. Original methodology: Reference gene primer amplification yielded estimated nucleated cell counts. Method: immunoSEQ multiplex PCR; TCRdb's copy keeps in-frame clones and lacks some. The DNA gave D and trimming, while V, J and clone size come from that table. The profile shows about 260,000 clones, about 85% of them singletons. The entry originates in a study of blood T cell repertoires in COVID-19. Turning to the study itself: Sites in the United States, Italy and Spain provided acute and convalescent COVID-19 samples. In each case, the material was cDNA or gDNA derived from T cells, B-cell-depleted T cells, or PBMCs.

The CDR3 is 14 residues long. The V end lost 4 bases, the J end lost 1 base, and 8 bases lay between the germline ends. Germline values: CDR1 SGDLS, CDR2 YYNGEE. Source material: peripheral blood. The source of this sequence is a man in his fifties or sixties with acute or convalescent COVID-19. The chain combines TRBV9 with TRBJ2-2, with D possibly matching TRBD2 (6 bases). The DNA for the CDR3 is TGTGCCAGCAGCAAGACTAGGAACACCGGGGAGCTGTTTTTT. It yields the protein CASSKTRNTGELFF.